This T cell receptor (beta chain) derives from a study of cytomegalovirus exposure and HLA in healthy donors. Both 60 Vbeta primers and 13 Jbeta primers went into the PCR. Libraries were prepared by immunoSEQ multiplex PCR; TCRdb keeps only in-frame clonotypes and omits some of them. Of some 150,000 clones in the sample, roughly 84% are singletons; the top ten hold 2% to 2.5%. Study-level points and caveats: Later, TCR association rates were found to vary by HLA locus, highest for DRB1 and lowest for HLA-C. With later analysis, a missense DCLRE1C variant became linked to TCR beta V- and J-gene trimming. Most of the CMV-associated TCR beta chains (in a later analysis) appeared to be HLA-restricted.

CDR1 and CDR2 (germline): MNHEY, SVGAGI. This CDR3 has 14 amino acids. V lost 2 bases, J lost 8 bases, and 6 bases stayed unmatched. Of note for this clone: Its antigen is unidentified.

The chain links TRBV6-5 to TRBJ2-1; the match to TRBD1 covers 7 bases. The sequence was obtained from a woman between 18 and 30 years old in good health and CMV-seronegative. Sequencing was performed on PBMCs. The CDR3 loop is CASSYADRVDEQFF. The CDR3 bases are TGTGCCAGCAGTTACGCCGACAGGGTGGATGAGCAGTTCTTC.